Sequencing of this T cell receptor (beta chain) was carried out in a study of molecular identifiers for immune sequencing clone quantification (dated by TCRdb to the late 2010s). Describing the broader study: In a replicate experiment, RNA from about 21,000 or 97,000 naive CD8 T cells was split into five aliquots, four of which were sequenced. This methods study benchmarked molecular-identifier clustering-based TCR repertoire sequencing (MIDCIRS) and TCR RNA copy counting, using CD8 T cells to do so. Study-wide conclusions, independent of this receptor: Even against a background of about a million naive CD8 T cells, spiked-in Jurkat TCR RNA amounting to a single cell's worth was reported to be detectable. Identical TCR molecules sharing a barcode could cause highly expanded clone sizes to be underestimated. The naive libraries included spiked-in Jurkat TCR RNA (approximately ten copies' worth), and this RNA is not part of the donor repertoire. Without barcode sub-clustering, chimeric consensus sequences inflated TCR diversity; chimeras reached as high as 47%. In CMV-specific effector cells, over 98% of molecules were held by clones above 20 RNA copies, whereas under 1% of molecules were held by such clones in naive cells. About 3 recovered TCR RNA copies per cell were obtained by modeling, versus approximately 10 by digital PCR, implying a capture efficiency of about 30%.

Libraries of naive CD8 T cells were generated from roughly 20,000 to 1,000,000 sorted cells, with 10%, 30% or 50% of the purified RNA used. Naive CD8 T cells were FACS-sorted as CD8+CD4-CCR7+CD45RA+ on a BD FACSAria II into RLT Plus buffer. Detection sensitivity was tested by spiking Jurkat RNA equal to approximately 9 TCR copies' worth into samples containing roughly 17,000-1,000,000 naive CD8 T cells. Enrichment of CD8 T cells was performed with RosetteSep CD8+ T Cell Enrichment Cocktail and Ficoll-Paque, after which ACK red cell lysis was carried out. The sample holds a few counts of this clonotype. Its cognate antigen has yet to be identified. No base quality values were provided; no much bigger clone lies one nucleotide off. The method was PCR. The instrument given in TCRdb is NextSeq 500. Preparation of bulk TCR libraries followed a previously described approach, with the TCR primers listed in Table S5. Purification of total RNA was performed with the Qiagen AllPrep DNA/RNA kit. Before analysis, reads from multiple sequencing runs of the same library were pooled. Concerning the study's data processing: Reads were retained only if their TCR constant sequence matched exactly, and those retained reads were trimmed to 150 nt and grouped according to their 12-nt molecular barcodes. Reads inside each barcode group were sub-clustered using a 15% Levenshtein threshold, and a quality-weighted consensus sequence was constructed for each RNA molecule. Non-functional sequences were removed, as were lower-count sequences one edit away from another. Based on fitting two negative binomial distributions, any barcode sub-cluster with under 20% of the maximum read count was discarded. The public reads were run again by TCRdb, first through fastp at Q25 and then through MiXCR, and only productive beta chains were kept. Rows merge per CDR3 protein into single entries with the most common DNA and genes. The V and J calls were not made by the authors but by TCRdb's processing. The sample contains roughly 630,000 distinct CDR3 sequences, less than 30% of them found a single time. The top ten clones comprise 0.78% of the sample.

From the cysteine up to the phenylalanine, the CDR3 has a length of 16 residues. Here the CDR3 DNA is all that survives: 48 bases in frame from base 1. CDR1 and CDR2, looked up from the germline V gene, are LGHNT and FRNRAP. Trimming takes 6 bases from V and 5 bases from J, and the germline ends sit 22 bases apart. Recombination joined TRBV12-5 with TRBJ2-5, with the D call perhaps TRBD1 or TRBD2, each one matching 5 bases. This receptor was taken from a human donor in good health. Some libraries in this study had Jurkat cell RNA spiked in. Sequenced material: naive CD8+ T cells from blood, with Jurkat cell RNA spiked in. The meaning of the sample's cell subset or site label: FACS-sorted CD8+CD4-CCR7+CD45RA+ naive T cells. The CDR3 protein: CASGPGLLGVGETQYF. The bases are TGTGCTAGTGGCCCCGGACTCTTGGGGGTTGGGGAGACCCAGTACTTC.